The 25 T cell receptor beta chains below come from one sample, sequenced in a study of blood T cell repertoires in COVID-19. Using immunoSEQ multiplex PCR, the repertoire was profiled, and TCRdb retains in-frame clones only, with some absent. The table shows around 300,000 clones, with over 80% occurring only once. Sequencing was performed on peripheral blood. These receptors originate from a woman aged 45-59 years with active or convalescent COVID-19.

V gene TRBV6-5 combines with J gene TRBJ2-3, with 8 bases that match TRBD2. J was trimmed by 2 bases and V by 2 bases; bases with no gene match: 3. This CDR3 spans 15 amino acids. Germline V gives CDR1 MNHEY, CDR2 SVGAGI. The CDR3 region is CASSYDSGNTDTQYF. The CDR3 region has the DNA TGTGCCAGCAGTTACGATAGCGGGAACACAGATACGCAGTATTTT.

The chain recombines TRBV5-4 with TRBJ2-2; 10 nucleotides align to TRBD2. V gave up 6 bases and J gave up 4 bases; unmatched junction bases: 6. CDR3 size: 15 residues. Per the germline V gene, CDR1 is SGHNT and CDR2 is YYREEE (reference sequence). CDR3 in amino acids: CASTKGLATTGELFF. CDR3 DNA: TGTGCCAGCACCAAGGGACTAGCGACCACCGGGGAGCTGTTTTTT.

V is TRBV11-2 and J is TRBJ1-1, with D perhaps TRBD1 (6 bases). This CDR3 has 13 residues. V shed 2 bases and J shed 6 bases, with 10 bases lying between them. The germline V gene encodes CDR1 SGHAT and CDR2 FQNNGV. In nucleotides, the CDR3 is TGTGCCAGCAGCTTATTACCAGGGGCTGAAGCTTTCTTT. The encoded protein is CASSLLPGAEAFF.

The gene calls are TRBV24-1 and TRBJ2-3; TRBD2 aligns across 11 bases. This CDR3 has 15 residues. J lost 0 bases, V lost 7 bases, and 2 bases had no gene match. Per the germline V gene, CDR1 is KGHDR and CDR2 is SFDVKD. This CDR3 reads CATRASGRSTDTQYF. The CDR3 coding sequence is TGTGCCACCAGGGCTAGCGGGAGGAGCACAGATACGCAGTATTTT.

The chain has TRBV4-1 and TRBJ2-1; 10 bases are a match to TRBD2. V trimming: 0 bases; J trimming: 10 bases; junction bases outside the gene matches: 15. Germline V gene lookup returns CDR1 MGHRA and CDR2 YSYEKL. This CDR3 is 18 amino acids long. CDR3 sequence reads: CASSQDYQREGRRREQFF. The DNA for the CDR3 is TGCGCCAGCAGCCAAGACTACCAGCGGGAGGGCCGCAGGCGAGAGCAGTTCTTC.

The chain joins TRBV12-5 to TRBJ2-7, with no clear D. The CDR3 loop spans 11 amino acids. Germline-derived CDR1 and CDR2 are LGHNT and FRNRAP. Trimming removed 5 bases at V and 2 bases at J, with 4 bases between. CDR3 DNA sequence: TGTGCTAGTGGTCAAACCTACGAGCAGTACTTC. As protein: CASGQTYEQYF. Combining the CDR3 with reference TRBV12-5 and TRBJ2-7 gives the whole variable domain DARVTQTPRHKVTEMGQEVTMRCQPILGHNTVFWYRQTMMQGLELLAYFRNRAPLDDSGMPKDRFSAEMPDATLATLKIQPSEPRDSAVYFCASGQTYEQYFGPGTRLTVT.

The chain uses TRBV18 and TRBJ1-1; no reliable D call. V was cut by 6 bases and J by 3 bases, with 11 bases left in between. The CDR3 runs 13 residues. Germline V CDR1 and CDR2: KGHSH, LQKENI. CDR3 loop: CASSRKGDTEAFF. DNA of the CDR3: TGTGCCAGCTCCCGGAAGGGAGACACTGAAGCTTTCTTT. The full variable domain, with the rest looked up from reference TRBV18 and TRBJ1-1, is NAGVMQNPRHLVRRRGQEARLRCSPMKGHSHVYWYRQLPEEGLKFMVYLQKENIIDESGMPKERFSAEFPKEGPSILRIQQVVRGDSAAYFCASSRKGDTEAFFGQGTRLTVV.

CDR3 protein: CASGGTSGRLFNEQFF. The DNA of the CDR3 is TGTGCCAGTGGGGGGACTAGCGGGAGACTTTTCAATGAGCAGTTCTTC. This chain links TRBV19 with TRBJ2-1; 14 nucleotides line up with TRBD2. The V gene end was trimmed by 8 bases and the J gene end by 6 bases; junction bases not matched to a gene: 9. The CDR3 length is 16 residues. Germline CDR1 is LNHDA and CDR2 is SQIVND (reference sequence).

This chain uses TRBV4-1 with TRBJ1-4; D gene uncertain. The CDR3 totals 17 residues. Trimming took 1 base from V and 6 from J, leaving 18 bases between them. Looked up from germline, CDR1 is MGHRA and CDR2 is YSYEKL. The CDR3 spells CASSQGEWAQVDEKLFF. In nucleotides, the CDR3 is TGCGCCAGCAGCCAAGGGGAGTGGGCCCAAGTGGATGAAAAACTGTTTTTT.

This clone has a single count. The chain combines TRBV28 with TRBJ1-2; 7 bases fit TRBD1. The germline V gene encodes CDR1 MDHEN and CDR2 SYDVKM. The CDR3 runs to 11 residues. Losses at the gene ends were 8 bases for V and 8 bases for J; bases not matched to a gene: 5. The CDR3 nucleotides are TGTGCCAGCTACTTAGGGGGCGGCTACACCTTC. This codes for CASYLGGGYTF.

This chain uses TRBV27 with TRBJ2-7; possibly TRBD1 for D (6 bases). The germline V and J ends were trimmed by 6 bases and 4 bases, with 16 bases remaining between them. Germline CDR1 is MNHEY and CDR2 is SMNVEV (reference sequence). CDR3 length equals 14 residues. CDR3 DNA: TGTGCCAGCAGCCCACAGACAGGTTATTACGAGCAGTACTTC. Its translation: CASSPQTGYYEQYF.

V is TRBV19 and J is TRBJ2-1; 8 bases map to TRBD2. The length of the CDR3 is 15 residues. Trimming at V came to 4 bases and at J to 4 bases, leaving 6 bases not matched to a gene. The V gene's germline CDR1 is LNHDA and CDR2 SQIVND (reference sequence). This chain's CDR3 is CASSTGTREYNEQFF. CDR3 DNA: TGTGCCAGTAGTACCGGGACTAGAGAGTACAATGAGCAGTTCTTC.

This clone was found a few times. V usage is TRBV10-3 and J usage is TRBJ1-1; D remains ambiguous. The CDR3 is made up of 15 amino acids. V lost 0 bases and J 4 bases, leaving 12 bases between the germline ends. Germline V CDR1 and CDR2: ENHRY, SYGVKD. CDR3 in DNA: TGTGCCATCAGTGAGTCCGGGGTTTTTCGCACTGAAGCTTTCTTT. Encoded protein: CAISESGVFRTEAFF.

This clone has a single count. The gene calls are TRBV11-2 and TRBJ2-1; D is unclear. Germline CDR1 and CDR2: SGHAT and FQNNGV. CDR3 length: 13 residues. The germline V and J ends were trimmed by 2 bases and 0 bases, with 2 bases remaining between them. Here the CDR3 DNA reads TGTGCCAGCAGCTTACGCTCCTACAATGAGCAGTTCTTC. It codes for CASSLRSYNEQFF.

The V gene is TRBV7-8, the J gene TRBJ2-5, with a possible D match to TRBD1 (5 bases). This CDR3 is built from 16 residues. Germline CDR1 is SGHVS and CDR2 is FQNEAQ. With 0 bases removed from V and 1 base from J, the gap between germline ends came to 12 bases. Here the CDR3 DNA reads TGTGCCAGCAGCTTAGCGGGGCGGCTTACCCAAGAGACCCAGTACTTC. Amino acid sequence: CASSLAGRLTQETQYF. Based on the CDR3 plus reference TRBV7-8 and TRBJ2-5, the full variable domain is GAGVSQSPRYKVAKRGQDVALRCDPISGHVSLFWYQQALGQGPEFLTYFQNEAQLDKSGLPSDRFFAERPEGSVSTLKIQRTQQEDSAVYLCASSLAGRLTQETQYFGPGTRLLVL.

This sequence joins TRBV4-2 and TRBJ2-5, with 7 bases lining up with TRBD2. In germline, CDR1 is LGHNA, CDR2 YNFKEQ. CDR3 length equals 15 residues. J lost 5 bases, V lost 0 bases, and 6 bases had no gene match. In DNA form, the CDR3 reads TGTGCCAGCAGCCAAGAAGGGACTATAGGGGAGACCCAGTACTTC. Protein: CASSQEGTIGETQYF.

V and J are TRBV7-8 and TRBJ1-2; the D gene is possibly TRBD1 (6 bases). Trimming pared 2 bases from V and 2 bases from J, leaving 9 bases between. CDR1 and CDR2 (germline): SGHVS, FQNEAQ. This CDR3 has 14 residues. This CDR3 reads CASSLRGFNYGYTF. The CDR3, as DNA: TGTGCCAGCAGCTTAAGGGGGTTCAACTATGGCTACACCTTC.

The CDR3 is CASSEEWRDHNEQFF. CDR3 nucleotide sequence: TGTGCCAGCAGCGAGGAATGGCGGGACCACAATGAGCAGTTCTTC. This chain uses TRBV3-1 (or the pseudogene TRBV3-2) with TRBJ2-1; D is perhaps TRBD2 (6 bases). CDR3 length: 15 amino acids. The germline V gene has CDR1 LGHDT and CDR2 YNNKEL (reference sequence). The V and J ends lost 5 bases and 5 bases respectively, with 16 bases between them.

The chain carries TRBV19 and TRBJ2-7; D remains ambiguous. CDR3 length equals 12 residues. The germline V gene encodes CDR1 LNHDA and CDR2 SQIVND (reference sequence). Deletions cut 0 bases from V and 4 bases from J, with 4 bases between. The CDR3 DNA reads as TGTGCCAGTAGTATAGAGAGATACGAGCAGTACTTC. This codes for CASSIERYEQYF.

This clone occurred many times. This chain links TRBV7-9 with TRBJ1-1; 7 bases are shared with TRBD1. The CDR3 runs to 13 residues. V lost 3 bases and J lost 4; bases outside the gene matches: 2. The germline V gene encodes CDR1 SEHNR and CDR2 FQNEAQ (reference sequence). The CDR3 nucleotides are TGTGCCAGCAGCTTGGGGGACAGCACTGAAGCTTTCTTT. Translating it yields CASSLGDSTEAFF.

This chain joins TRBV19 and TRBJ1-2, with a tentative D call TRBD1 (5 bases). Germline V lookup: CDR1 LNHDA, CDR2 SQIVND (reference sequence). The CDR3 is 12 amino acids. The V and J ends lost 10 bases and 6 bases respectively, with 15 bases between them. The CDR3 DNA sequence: TGTGCCACCGACTCGGGGGGGGATGGCTACACCTTC. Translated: CATDSGGDGYTF.

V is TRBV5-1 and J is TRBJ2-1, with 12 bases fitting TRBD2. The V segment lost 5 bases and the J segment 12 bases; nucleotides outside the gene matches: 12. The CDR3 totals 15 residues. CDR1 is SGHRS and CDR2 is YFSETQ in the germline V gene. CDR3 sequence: CASSPTSGSVFGQFF. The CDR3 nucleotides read TGCGCCAGCAGTCCGACTAGCGGGAGCGTTTTTGGGCAGTTCTTC.

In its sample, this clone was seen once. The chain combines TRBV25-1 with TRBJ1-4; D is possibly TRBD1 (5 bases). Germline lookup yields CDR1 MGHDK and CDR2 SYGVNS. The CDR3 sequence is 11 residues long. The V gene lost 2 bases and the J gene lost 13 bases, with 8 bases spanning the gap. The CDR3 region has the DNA TGTGCCAGCAGTGAAAGTAGGGGACTGTTTTTT. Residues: CASSESRGLFF.

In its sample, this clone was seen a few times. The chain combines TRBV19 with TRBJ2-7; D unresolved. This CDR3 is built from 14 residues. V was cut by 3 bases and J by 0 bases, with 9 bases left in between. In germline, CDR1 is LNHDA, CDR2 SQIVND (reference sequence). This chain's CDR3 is CASSIVRSSYEQYF. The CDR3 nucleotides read TGTGCCAGTAGTATTGTCAGGTCCTCCTACGAGCAGTACTTC.

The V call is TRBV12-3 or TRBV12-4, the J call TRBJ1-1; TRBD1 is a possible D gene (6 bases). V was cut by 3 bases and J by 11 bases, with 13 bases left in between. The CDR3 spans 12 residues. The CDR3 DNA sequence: TGTGCCAGCAGTTTTTACCAGGGGAAGGCTTTCTTT. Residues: CASSFYQGKAFF.